These 17 T cell receptor beta chains share one sample of origin, sequenced in a study of blood T cell repertoires in COVID-19. This table comes from immunoSEQ multiplex PCR, and its TCRdb copy is limited to in-frame clones, with some not included. The sample includes fewer than 200,000 clones, around 90% seen only once; the top ten take approximately 0.5%. Input material: peripheral blood. These receptors were obtained from a man aged 50 to 59 with acute or convalescent COVID-19.

The DNA for the CDR3 is TGTGCCTGGAGTTGGGGACTAGCGGGAGTTAATGAGCAGTTCTTC. It translates to CAWSWGLAGVNEQFF. The rearrangement links TRBV30 to TRBJ2-1; 14 bases fit TRBD2. V gave up 2 bases and J gave up 7 bases; unmatched junction bases: 4. Germline V gene data show CDR1 as GTSNPN and CDR2 as SVGIG (reference sequence). This CDR3 spans 15 amino acids. The full variable domain, in which reference TRBV30 and TRBJ2-1 provide the parts outside the CDR3, is SQTIHQWPATLVQPVGSPLSLECTVEGTSNPNLYWYRQAAGRGLQLLFYSVGIGQISSEVPQNLSASRPQDRQFILSSKKLLLSDSGFYLCAWSWGLAGVNEQFFGPGTRLTVL.

This rearrangement joins TRBV2 to TRBJ2-7; 7 bases map to TRBD2. The germline gives CDR1 SNHLY, CDR2 FYNNEI. Trimming removed 3 bases from V and 2 bases from J; junction bases left unmatched: 13. This CDR3 region has 17 residues. The CDR3: CASSDTGKKRGTYEQYF. Here the CDR3 DNA reads TGTGCCAGCAGTGACACGGGGAAGAAGCGGGGTACCTACGAGCAGTACTTC. The entire variable domain, with the rest obtained from reference TRBV2 and TRBJ2-7, is as follows: EPEVTQTPSHQVTQMGQEVILRCVPISNHLYFYWYRQILGQKVEFLVSFYNNEISEKSEIFDDQFSVERPDGSNFTLKIRSTKLEDSAMYFCASSDTGKKRGTYEQYFGPGTRLTVT.

V and J are TRBV18 and TRBJ2-7, with 7 bases lining up with TRBD1. This CDR3 contains 13 residues. The germline gives CDR1 KGHSH, CDR2 LQKENI. J lost 4 bases, V lost 5 bases, and 5 bases had no gene match. CDR3 amino acids: CASSRQGPYEQYF. The DNA for the CDR3 is TGTGCCAGCTCAAGACAGGGTCCTTACGAGCAGTACTTC.

The chain carries TRBV7-9 and TRBJ2-5; possible D gene TRBD2, 5 bases. This CDR3 has 15 amino acids. V was cut by 5 bases and J by 4 bases, with 17 bases left in between. Germline CDR1 and CDR2: SEHNR and FQNEAQ (reference sequence). CDR3 bases: TGTGCCAGCAGCAGTTCGTGGGGAGTACGAGAGACCCAGTACTTC. Translation: CASSSSWGVRETQYF.

The chain recombines TRBV28 with TRBJ1-6; D is possibly TRBD1 (6 bases). The CDR3 has 14 amino acids. Trimming cost V 1 base and J 10 bases, with 11 bases left between them. Germline values: CDR1 MDHEN, CDR2 SYDVKM. The CDR3 protein is CASSLSTGLSPLHF. The CDR3 bases are TGTGCCAGCAGTTTATCGACAGGATTATCACCCCTCCACTTT.

In its sample, this clone was seen once. The chain joins TRBV15 to TRBJ2-2, with a tentative D call TRBD1 (6 bases). V shed 0 bases and J shed 3 bases, with 14 bases lying between them. Germline CDR1 LNHNV, CDR2 YYDKDF (reference sequence). The CDR3 extends over 17 amino acids. CDR3 region: CATSREQGFSYTGELFF. The DNA of the CDR3 is TGTGCCACCAGCAGAGAGCAGGGGTTCAGCTACACCGGGGAGCTGTTTTTT.

The rearrangement links TRBV6-5 to TRBJ2-2; the match to TRBD1 covers 9 bases. After removal of 6 bases from V and 4 bases from J, the junction contained 6 bases not matched to a gene. The germline gives CDR1 MNHEY, CDR2 SVGAGI. This CDR3 comprises 15 residues. The CDR3 sequence is CASRGGTGLTGELFF. CDR3 nucleotide sequence: TGTGCCAGCAGGGGCGGGACAGGGCTCACCGGGGAGCTGTTTTTT.

CDR3 DNA sequence: TGTGCCAGCAGCTCGGGACAGGGGGCGTTCGAGCAGTACTTC. Its protein is CASSSGQGAFEQYF. The V call is TRBV11-2, the J call TRBJ2-7; 12 nucleotides agree with TRBD1. Germline V lookup: CDR1 SGHAT, CDR2 FQNNGV. The CDR3 totals 14 residues. With V trimmed by 4 bases and J by 6 bases, 4 bases remained unmatched.

The V call is TRBV18, the J call TRBJ2-7; 9 positions match TRBD1. CDR1 KGHSH and CDR2 LQKENI come from the germline V gene. The CDR3 is 14 residues long. Trimming cost V 1 base and J 5 bases; bases outside gene matches: 3. CDR3 in amino acids: CASSPQDRGNEQYV. CDR3 nucleotides: TGTGCCAGCTCACCACAGGACAGGGGAAACGAGCAGTACGTC.

CDR3 in DNA: TGTGCCAGCAGCTTCCAGGGGGCAACCTCTGGGGCCAACGTCCTGACTTTC. Residues: CASSFQGATSGANVLTF. The rearrangement joins TRBV7-9 to TRBJ2-6, with 8 bases that match TRBD1. The junction had 4 bases not matched to a gene; V was cut back by 3 bases and J by 0 bases. From germline, CDR1 is SEHNR and CDR2 FQNEAQ (reference sequence). The CDR3 is made up of 17 amino acids.

V is TRBV19 and J is TRBJ2-7; TRBD1 aligns across 7 bases. The CDR3 sequence is 14 residues long. The J segment lost 2 bases and the V segment lost 8 bases, leaving 9 bases of the junction unmatched. CDR1 is LNHDA, CDR2 SQIVND, per germline (reference sequence). This chain's CDR3 is CASGRTGGAYEQYF. The CDR3 coding sequence is TGTGCCAGTGGGCGGACAGGTGGGGCCTACGAGCAGTACTTC.

CDR3 residues: CASSYGGRGQPQHF. In DNA form, the CDR3 reads TGTGCCAGCAGTTATGGCGGGAGGGGTCAGCCCCAGCATTTT. The chain is built from TRBV6-2 or TRBV6-3 and TRBJ1-5; the D gene is possibly TRBD1 (5 bases). The V end was cut by 3 bases, the J end by 6 bases, with 12 bases between. Germline-derived CDR1 and CDR2 are MNHEY and SVGEGT. This CDR3 is 14 amino acids long.

Only a few counts were recorded for this clone. The rearrangement links TRBV28 to TRBJ2-5; 10 nucleotides match TRBD1. CDR1 MDHEN and CDR2 SYDVKM come from the germline V gene. CDR3 length: 12 amino acids. V lost 5 bases to trimming and J lost 13 bases; unmatched junction nucleotides: 7. The CDR3 loop reads CASSDRDRGGYF. CDR3 nucleotides: TGTGCCAGCAGTGACCGGGACAGGGGAGGGTACTTC. The variable domain in full, completed from reference TRBV28 and TRBJ2-5, reads DVKVTQSSRYLVKRTGEKVFLECVQDMDHENMFWYRQDPGLGLRLIYFSYDVKMKEKGDIPEGYSVSREKKERFSLILESASTNQTSMYLCASSDRDRGGYFGPGTRLLVL.

The chain uses TRBV7-3 and TRBJ2-1; 9 nucleotides match TRBD2. The junction had 11 bases not matched to a gene; V was cut back by 5 bases and J by 6 bases. The germline V gene has CDR1 SGHTA and CDR2 FQGTGA. The CDR3 length is 16 residues. CDR3 sequence: CASSSPGTSSLNEQFF. The CDR3 DNA sequence: TGTGCCAGCAGCAGTCCCGGGACTAGCAGCCTCAATGAGCAGTTCTTC.

The chain has TRBV5-1 and TRBJ1-1; D is uncertain. The CDR3 covers 12 residues. Germline V gene data show CDR1 as SGHRS and CDR2 as YFSETQ. Trimming shortened V by 5 bases and J by 1 base, and 6 bases separated the two germline ends. The CDR3 nucleotides are TGCGCCAGCAGGGCAGGGAACACTGAAGCTTTCTTT. Amino acid sequence: CASRAGNTEAFF.

This chain links TRBV27 with TRBJ1-1, with TRBD1 matching over 9 bases. Germline CDR1 is MNHEY and CDR2 is SMNVEV (reference sequence). The CDR3 loop spans 14 amino acids. The V gene end was trimmed by 7 bases and the J gene end by 3 bases; junction bases not matched to a gene: 6. The CDR3 region has the DNA TGTGCCAGCAATCCACAGGGGGCATACACTGAAGCTTTCTTT. It is translated as CASNPQGAYTEAFF.

V usage is TRBV27 and J usage is TRBJ1-3; D not certain. Germline CDR1 is MNHEY and CDR2 is SMNVEV (reference sequence). This CDR3 region has 12 residues. V was pared by 8 bases and J by 1 base, with 6 bases between. This CDR3 is CASRGSGNTIYF. The CDR3 DNA is TGTGCCAGCCGGGGTTCTGGAAACACCATATATTTT.